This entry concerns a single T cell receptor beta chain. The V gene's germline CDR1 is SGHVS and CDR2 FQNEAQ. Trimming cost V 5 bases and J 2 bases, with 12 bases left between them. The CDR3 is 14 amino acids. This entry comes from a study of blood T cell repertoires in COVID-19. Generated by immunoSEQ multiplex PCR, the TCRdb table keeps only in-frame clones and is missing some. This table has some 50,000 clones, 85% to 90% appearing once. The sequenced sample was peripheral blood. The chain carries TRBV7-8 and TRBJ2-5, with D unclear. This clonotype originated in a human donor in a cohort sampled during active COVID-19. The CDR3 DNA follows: TGTGCCAGCAGCCCCCGAGACGGGCAAGAGACCCAGTACTTC. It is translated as CASSPRDGQETQYF.